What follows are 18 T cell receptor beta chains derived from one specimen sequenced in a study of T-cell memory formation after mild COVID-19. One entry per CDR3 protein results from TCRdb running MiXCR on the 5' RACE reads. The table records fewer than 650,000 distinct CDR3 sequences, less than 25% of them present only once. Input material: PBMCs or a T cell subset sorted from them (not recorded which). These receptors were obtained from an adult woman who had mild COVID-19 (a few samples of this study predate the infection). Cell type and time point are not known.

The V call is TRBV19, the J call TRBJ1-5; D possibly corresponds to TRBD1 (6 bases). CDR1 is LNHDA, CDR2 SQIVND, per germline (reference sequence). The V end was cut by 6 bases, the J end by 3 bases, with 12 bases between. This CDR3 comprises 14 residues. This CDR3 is CASRADSNNQPQHF. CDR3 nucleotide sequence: TGTGCCAGTAGAGCGGACAGTAACAATCAGCCCCAGCATTTT.

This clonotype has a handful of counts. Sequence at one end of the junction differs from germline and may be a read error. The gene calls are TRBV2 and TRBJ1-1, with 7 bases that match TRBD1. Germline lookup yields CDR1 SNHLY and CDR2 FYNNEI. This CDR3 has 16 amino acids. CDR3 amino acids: CASREGRYRGDTEAFF. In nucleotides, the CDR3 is TGTGCCAGCAGGGAAGGCCGGTACAGGGGAGACACTGAAGCTTTCTTT.

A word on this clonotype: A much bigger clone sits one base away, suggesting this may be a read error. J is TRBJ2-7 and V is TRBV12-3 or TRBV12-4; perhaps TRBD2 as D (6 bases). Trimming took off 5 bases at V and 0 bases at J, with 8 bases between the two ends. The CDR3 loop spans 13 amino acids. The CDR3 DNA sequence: TGTGCCAGCAGTCACGGGAGCTCCTACGAGCAGTACTTC. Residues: CASSHGSSYEQYF.

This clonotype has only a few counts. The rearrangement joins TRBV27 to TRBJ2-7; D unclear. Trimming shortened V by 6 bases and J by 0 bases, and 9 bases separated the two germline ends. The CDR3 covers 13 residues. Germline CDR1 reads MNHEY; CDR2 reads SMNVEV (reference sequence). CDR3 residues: CASRPRYSYEQYF. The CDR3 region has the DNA TGTGCCAGCAGGCCCAGATACTCCTACGAGCAGTACTTC.

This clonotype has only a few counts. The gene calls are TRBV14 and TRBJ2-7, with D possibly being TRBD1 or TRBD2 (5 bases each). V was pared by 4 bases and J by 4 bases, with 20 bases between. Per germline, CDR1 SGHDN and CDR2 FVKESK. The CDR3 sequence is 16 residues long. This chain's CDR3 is CASSPGASRDPYEQYF. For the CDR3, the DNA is TGTGCCAGCAGCCCTGGAGCAAGCAGGGACCCTTACGAGCAGTACTTC.

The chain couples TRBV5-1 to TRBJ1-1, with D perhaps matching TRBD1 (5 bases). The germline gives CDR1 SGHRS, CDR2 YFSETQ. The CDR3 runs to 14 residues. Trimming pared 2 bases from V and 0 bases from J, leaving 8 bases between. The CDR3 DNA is TGCGCCAGCAGCTTTTTACAGGTGAACACTGAAGCTTTCTTT. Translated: CASSFLQVNTEAFF.

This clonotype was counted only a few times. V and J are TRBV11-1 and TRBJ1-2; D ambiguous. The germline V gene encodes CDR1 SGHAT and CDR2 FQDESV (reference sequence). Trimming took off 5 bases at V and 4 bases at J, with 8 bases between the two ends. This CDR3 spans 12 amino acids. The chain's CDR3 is CASSASLYGYTF. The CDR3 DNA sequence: TGTGCCAGCAGCGCGTCACTCTATGGCTACACCTTC. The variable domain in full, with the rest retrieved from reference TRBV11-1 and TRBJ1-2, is EAEVAQSPRYKITEKSQAVAFWCDPISGHATLYWYRQILGQGPELLVQFQDESVVDDSQLPKDRFSAERLKGVDSTLKIQPAELGDSAMYLCASSASLYGYTFGSGTRLTVV.

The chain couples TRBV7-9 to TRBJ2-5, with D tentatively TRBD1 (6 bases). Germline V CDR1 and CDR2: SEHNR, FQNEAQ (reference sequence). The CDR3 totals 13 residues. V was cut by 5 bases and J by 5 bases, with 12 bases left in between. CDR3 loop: CASSPQGWETQYF. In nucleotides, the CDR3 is TGTGCCAGCAGCCCGCAGGGGTGGGAGACCCAGTACTTC.

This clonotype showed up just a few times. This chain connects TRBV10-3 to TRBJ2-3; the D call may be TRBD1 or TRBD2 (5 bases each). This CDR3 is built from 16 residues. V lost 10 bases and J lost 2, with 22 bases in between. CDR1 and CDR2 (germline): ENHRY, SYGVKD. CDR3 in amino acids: CATQPGFGGLTDTQYF. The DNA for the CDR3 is TGTGCCACCCAACCAGGGTTTGGCGGGCTCACAGATACGCAGTATTTT.

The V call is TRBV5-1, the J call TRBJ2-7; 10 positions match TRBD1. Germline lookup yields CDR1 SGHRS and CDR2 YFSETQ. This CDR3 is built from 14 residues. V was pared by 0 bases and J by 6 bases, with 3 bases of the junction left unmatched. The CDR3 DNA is TGCGCCAGCAGCTTGGTTGGGACAGGGGTCGAGCAGTACTTC. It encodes CASSLVGTGVEQYF.

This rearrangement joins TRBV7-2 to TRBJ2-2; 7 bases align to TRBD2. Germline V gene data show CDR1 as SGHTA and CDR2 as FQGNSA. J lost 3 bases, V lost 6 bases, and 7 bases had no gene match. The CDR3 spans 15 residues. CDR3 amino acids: CASSLGRGDTGELFF. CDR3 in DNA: TGTGCCAGCAGTTTGGGGAGGGGCGACACCGGGGAGCTGTTTTTT.

The chain's CDR3 is CSARASIGVENTYEQYF. The CDR3 coding sequence is TGCAGTGCTAGAGCTTCGATAGGGGTCGAGAATACCTACGAGCAGTACTTC. The J gene is TRBJ2-7, the V gene TRBV20-1; D may be TRBD1 (5 bases). V lost 1 base and J 2 bases, leaving 21 bases between the germline ends. CDR3 size: 17 residues. Germline V lookup: CDR1 DFQATT, CDR2 SNEGSKA (reference sequence).

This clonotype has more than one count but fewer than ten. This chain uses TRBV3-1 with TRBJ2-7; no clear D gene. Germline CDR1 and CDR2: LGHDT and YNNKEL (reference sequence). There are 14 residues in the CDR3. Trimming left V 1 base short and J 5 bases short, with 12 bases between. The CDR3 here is CASSQGAALHEQYF. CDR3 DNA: TGTGCCAGCAGCCAAGGTGCTGCGCTACACGAGCAGTACTTC.

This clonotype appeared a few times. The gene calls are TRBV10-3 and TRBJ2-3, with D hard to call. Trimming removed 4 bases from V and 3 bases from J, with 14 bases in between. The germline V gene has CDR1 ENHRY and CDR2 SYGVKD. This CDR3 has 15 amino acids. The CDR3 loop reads CAISATALGTDTQYF. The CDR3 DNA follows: TGTGCCATCAGTGCGACGGCCCTGGGGACAGATACGCAGTATTTT.

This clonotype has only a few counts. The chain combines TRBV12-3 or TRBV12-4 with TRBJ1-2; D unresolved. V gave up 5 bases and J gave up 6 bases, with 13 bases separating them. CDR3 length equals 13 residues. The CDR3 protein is CASSPGRGNGYTF. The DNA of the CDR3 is TGTGCCAGCAGTCCCGGGCGGGGAAATGGCTACACCTTC.

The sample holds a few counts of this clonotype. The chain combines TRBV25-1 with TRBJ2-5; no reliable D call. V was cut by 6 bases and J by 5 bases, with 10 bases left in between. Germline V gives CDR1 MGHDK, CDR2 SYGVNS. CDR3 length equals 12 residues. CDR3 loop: CASRSGVETQYF. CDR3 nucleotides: TGTGCCAGCAGATCAGGCGTCGAGACCCAGTACTTC.

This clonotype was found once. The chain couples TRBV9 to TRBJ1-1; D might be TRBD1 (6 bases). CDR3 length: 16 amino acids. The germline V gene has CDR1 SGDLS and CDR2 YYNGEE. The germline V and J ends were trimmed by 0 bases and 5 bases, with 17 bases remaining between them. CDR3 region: CASSVGDVGARTEAFF. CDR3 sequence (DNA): TGTGCCAGCAGCGTAGGAGATGTGGGGGCACGGACTGAAGCTTTCTTT. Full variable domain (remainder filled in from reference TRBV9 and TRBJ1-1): DSGVTQTPKHLITATGQRVTLRCSPRSGDLSVYWYQQSLDQGLQFLIQYYNGEERAKGNILERFSAQQFPDLHSELNLSSLELGDSALYFCASSVGDVGARTEAFFGQGTRLTVV.

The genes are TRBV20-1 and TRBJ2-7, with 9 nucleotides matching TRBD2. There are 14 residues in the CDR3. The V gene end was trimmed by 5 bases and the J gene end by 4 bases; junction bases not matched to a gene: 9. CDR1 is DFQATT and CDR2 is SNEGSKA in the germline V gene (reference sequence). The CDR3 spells CSALSGSGIYEQYF. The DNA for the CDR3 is TGCAGTGCTCTTAGCGGGAGTGGAATATACGAGCAGTACTTC.